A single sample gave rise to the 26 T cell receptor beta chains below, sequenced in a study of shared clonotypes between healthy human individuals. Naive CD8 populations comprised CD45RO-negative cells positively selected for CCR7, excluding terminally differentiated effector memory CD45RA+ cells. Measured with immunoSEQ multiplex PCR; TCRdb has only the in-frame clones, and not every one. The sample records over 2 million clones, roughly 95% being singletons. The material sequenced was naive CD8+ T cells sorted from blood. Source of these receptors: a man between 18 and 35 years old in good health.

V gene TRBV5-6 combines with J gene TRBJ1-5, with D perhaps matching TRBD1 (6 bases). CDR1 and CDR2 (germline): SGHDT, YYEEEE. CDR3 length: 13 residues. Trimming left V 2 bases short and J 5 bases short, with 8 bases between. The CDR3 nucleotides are TGTGCCAGCAGCTTTCAGGGGTATCAGCCCCAGCATTTT. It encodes CASSFQGYQPQHF.

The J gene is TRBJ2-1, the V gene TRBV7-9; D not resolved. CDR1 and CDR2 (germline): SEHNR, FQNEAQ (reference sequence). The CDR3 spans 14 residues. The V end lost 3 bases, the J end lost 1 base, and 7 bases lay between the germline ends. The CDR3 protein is CASSFSYSYNEQFF. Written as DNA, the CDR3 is TGTGCCAGCAGCTTTAGTTATTCCTACAATGAGCAGTTCTTC.

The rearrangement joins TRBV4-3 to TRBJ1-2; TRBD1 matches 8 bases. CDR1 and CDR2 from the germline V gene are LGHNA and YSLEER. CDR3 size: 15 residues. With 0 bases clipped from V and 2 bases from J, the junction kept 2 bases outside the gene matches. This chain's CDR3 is CASSQDGTGNYGYTF. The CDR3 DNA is TGCGCCAGCAGCCAAGATGGGACAGGCAACTATGGCTACACCTTC.

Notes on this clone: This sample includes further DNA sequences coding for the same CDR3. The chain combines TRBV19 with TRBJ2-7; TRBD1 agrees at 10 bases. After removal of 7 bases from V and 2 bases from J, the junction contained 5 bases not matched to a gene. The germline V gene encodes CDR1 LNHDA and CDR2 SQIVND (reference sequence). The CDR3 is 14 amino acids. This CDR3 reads CASTPGQGPYEQYF. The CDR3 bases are TGTGCCAGTACCCCGGGACAGGGGCCCTACGAGCAGTACTTC.

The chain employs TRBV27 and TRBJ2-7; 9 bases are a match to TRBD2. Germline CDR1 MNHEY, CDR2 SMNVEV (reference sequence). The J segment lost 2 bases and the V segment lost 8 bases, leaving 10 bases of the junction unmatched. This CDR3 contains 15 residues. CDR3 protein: CASRLGAGGTYEQYF. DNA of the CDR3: TGTGCCAGCCGTCTGGGGGCGGGAGGGACCTACGAGCAGTACTTC.

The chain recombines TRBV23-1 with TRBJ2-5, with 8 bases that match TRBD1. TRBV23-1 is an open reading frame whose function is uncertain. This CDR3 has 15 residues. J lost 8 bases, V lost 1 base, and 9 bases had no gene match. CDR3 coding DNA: TGCGCCAGCAGTCAATTCTTGAAGGGACAGGTAACCCAGTACTTC. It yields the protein CASSQFLKGQVTQYF.

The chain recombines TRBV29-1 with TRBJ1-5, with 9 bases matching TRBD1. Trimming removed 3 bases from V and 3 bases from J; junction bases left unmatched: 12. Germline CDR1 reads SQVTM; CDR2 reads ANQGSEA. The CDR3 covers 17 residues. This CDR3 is CSVDFGTGNWNNQPQHF. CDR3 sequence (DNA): TGCAGCGTTGACTTCGGGACAGGGAATTGGAACAATCAGCCCCAGCATTTT.

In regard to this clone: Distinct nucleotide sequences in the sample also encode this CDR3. CDR3: CASSFRTGGYEQYF. In DNA form, the CDR3 reads TGCGCCAGCAGCTTTAGAACAGGGGGCTACGAGCAGTACTTC. The rearrangement uses TRBV5-1 and TRBJ2-7; TRBD1 agrees at 8 bases. The V gene's germline CDR1 is SGHRS and CDR2 YFSETQ. Trimming took 2 bases from V and 3 from J; bases not matched to a gene: 4. The CDR3 runs 14 residues. Full variable domain (rest looked up from reference TRBV5-1 and TRBJ2-7): KAGVTQTPRYLIKTRGQQVTLSCSPISGHRSVSWYQQTPGQGLQFLFEYFSETQRNKGNFPGRFSGRQFSNSRSEMNVSTLELGDSALYLCASSFRTGGYEQYFGPGTRLTVT.

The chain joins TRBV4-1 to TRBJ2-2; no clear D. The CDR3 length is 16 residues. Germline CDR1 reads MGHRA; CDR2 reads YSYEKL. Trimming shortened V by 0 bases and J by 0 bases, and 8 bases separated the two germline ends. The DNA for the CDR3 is TGCGCCAGCAGCCAAGAAGGAGCGCCGAACACCGGGGAGCTGTTTTTT. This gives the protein CASSQEGAPNTGELFF.

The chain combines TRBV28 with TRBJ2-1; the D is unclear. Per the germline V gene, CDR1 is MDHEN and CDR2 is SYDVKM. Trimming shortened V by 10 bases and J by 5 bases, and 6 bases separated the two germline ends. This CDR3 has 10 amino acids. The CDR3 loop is CATRDNEQFF. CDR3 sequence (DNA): TGTGCCACCCGGGACAATGAGCAGTTCTTC.

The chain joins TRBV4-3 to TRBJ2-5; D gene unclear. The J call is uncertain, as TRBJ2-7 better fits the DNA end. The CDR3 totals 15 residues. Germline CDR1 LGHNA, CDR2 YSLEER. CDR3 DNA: TGCGCCAGCAGCCAAGCCCCAGGCTCGACCTACGAGCAGTACTTC. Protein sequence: CASSQAPGSTYEQYF.

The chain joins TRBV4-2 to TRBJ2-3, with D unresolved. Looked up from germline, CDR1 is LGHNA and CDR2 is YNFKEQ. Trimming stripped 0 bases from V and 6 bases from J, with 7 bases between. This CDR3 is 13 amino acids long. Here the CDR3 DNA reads TGTGCCAGCAGCCAAGACTACGGGGATACGCAGTATTTT. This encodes CASSQDYGDTQYF.

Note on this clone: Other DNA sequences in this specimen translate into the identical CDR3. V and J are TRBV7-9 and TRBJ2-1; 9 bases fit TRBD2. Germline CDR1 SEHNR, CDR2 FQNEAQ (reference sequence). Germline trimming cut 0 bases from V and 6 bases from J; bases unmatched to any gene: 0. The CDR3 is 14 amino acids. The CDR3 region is CASSLALAGNEQFF. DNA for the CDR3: TGTGCCAGCAGCTTAGCACTAGCGGGCAATGAGCAGTTCTTC.

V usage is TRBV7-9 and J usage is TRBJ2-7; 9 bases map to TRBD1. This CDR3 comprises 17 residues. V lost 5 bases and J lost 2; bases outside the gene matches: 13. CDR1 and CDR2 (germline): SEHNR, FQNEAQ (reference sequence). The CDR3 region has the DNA TGTGCCAGCAGCCCATCAAGGGACAGGGAACGGACCTACGAGCAGTACTTC. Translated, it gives CASSPSRDRERTYEQYF.

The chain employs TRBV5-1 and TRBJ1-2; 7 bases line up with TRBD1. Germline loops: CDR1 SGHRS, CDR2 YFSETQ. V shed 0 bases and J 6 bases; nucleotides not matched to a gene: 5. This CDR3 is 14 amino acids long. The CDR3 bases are TGCGCCAGCAGCTTGGTGACAGGGAGAGATGGCTACACCTTC. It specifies CASSLVTGRDGYTF.

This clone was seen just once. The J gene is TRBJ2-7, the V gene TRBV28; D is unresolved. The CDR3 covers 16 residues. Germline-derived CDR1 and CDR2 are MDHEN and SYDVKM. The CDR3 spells CAAVPAGSEGAYEQYF. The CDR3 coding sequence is TGTGCAGCAGTCCCCGCCGGATCTGAAGGAGCCTACGAGCAGTACTTC. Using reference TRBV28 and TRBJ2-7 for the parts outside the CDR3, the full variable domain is DVKVTQSSRYLVKRTGEKVFLECVQDMDHENMFWYRQDPGLGLRLIYFSYDVKMKEKGDIPEGYSVSREKKERFSLILESASTNQTSMYLCAAVPAGSEGAYEQYFGPGTRLTVT.

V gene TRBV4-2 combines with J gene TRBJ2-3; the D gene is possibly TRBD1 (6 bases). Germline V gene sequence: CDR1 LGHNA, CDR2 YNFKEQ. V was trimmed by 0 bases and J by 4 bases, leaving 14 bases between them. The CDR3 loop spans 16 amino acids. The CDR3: CASSQERGTGPDTQYF. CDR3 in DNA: TGTGCCAGCAGCCAAGAAAGGGGGACGGGGCCAGATACGCAGTATTTT.

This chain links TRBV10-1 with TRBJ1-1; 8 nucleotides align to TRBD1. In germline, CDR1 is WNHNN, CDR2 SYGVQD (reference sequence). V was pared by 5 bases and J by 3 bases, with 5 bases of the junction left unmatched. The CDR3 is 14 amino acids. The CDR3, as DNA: TGCGCCAGCAGTCAGGACAGGGTCGACACTGAAGCTTTCTTT. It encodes CASSQDRVDTEAFF.

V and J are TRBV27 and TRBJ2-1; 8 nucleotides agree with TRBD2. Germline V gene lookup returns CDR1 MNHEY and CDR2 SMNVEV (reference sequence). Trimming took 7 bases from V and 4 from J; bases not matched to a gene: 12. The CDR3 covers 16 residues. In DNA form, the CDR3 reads TGTGCCAGCACCTCCCTCCTTGGCGGGGGGTACAATGAGCAGTTCTTC. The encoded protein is CASTSLLGGGYNEQFF.

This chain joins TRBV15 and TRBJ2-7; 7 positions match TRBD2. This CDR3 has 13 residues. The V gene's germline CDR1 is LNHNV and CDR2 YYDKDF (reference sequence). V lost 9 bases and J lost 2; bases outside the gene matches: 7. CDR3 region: CATGGGGAYEQYF. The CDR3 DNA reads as TGTGCCACTGGCGGGGGAGGGGCCTACGAGCAGTACTTC.

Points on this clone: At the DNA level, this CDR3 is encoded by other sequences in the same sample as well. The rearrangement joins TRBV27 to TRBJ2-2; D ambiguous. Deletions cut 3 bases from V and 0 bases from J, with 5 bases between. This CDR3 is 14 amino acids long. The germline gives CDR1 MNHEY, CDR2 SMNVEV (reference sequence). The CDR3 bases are TGTGCCAGCAGTTTCAGCACGAACACCGGGGAGCTGTTTTTT. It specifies CASSFSTNTGELFF.

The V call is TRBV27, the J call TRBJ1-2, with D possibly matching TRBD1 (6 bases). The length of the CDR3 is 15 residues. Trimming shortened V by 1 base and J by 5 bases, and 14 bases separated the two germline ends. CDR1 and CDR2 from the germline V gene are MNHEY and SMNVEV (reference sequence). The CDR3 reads CASSLYSGEGYGYTF. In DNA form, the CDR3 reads TGTGCCAGCAGTTTATACTCAGGGGAGGGATATGGCTACACCTTC.

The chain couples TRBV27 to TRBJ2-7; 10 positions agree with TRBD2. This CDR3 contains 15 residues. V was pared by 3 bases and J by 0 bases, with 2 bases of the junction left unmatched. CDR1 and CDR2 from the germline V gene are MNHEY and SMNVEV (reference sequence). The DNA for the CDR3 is TGTGCCAGCAGTTTTAGCGGGGGGATCTCCTACGAGCAGTACTTC. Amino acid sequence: CASSFSGGISYEQYF.

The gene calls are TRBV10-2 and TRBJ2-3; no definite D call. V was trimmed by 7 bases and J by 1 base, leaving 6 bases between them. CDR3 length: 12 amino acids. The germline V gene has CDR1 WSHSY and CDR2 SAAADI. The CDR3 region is CASTTGTDTQYF. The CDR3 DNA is TGCGCCAGCACAACAGGCACAGATACGCAGTATTTT.

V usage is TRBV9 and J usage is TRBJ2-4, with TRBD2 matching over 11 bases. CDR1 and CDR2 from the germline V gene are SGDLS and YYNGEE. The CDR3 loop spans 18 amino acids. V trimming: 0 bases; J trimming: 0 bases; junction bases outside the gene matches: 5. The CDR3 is CASSVGGTSGVAKNIQYF. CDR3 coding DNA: TGTGCCAGCAGCGTAGGAGGGACTAGCGGTGTAGCCAAAAACATTCAGTACTTC.

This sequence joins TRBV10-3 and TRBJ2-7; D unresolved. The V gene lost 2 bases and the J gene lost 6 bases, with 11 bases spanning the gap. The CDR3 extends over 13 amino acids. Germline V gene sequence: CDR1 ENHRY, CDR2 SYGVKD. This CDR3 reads CAISEATHVEQYF. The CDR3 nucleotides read TGTGCCATCAGTGAGGCCACACACGTCGAGCAGTACTTC.